Presented here are 29 T cell receptor beta chains from one specimen sequenced in a study of T cells in women clearing cervical HPV infection. Clones were sequenced by immunoSEQ multiplex PCR, and TCRdb holds only the in-frame ones, with some missing. This repertoire comprises 18,000 or so clones; its ten largest clones make up around an eighth. Source material: blood buffy coat. These receptors were taken from a woman aged 18-69 years with a cervical HPV16 infection that either progressed to CIN3+ or cleared (not recorded which).

About this clone: The read comes to an end 3 residues before the CDR3 does, leaving the germline J gene to fill in the end. The V and J genes are TRBV28 and TRBJ1-2; TRBD1 is a possible D gene (5 bases). Germline V CDR1 and CDR2: MDHEN, SYDVKM. With 5 bases removed from V and 2 bases from J, the gap between germline ends came to 9 bases. The CDR3 covers 13 residues. Here the CDR3 reads CASSTGGNYGYTF. Partial CDR3 DNA: TGTGCCAGCAGTACGGGGGGAAACTATGGC.

The CDR3 sequence: CASSLPQGYEAFF. CDR3 DNA, as far as it was read: TGTGCCAGCAGCTTACCACAGGGTTATGAA. V is TRBV7-9 and J is TRBJ1-1, with D possibly matching TRBD1 (6 bases). The sequence runs out 3 residues before the end of the CDR3; the remainder is reconstructed from the germline J gene. This CDR3 spans 13 amino acids. V was pared by 2 bases and J by 7 bases, with 11 bases between. Germline loops: CDR1 SEHNR, CDR2 FQNEAQ (reference sequence). The variable domain in full, with the rest retrieved from reference TRBV7-9 and TRBJ1-1, is DTGVSQNPRHKITKRGQNVTFRCDPISEHNRLYWYRQTLGQGPEFLTYFQNEAQLEKSRLLSDRFSAERPKGSFSTLEIQRTEQGDSAMYLCASSLPQGYEAFFGQGTRLTVV.

Concerning this clone itself: The read terminates 3 residues before the CDR3 end, so the remaining end is supplied by the germline J gene. J is TRBJ2-7 and V is TRBV7-9; TRBD1 aligns across 9 bases. The V gene's germline CDR1 is SEHNR and CDR2 FQNEAQ (reference sequence). The trim removed 4 bases at V and 6 bases at J, leaving 10 bases unmatched. The CDR3 has 15 residues. The CDR3 sequence is CASSSGTGWDGEQYF. The sequenced CDR3 bases are TGTGCCAGCAGCTCAGGGACAGGGTGGGACGGCGAG.

As for this clone: Read data end 3 residues before the CDR3 end; the end is taken from the germline J gene. The chain combines TRBV7-9 with TRBJ1-5; 8 bases line up with TRBD1. The CDR3 has 14 residues. Germline V gene data show CDR1 as SEHNR and CDR2 as FQNEAQ (reference sequence). The J segment lost 3 bases and the V segment lost 5 bases, leaving 3 bases of the junction unmatched. The sequenced CDR3 bases are TGTGCCAGCAGCGTGACAGGGGACAATCAGCCC. Protein sequence: CASSVTGDNQP. The entire CDR3 is CASSVTGDNQPQHF.

About this clone: The read terminates 3 residues ahead of where the CDR3 ends, so the germline J gene completes it. The genes are TRBV12-3 or TRBV12-4 and TRBJ2-2, with TRBD1 identical over 7 bases. The J segment lost 4 bases and the V segment lost 5 bases, leaving 7 bases of the junction unmatched. The CDR3 extends over 15 amino acids. The DNA read from the CDR3 is TGTGCCAGCAGTCCACGACAGGGAAGCACCGGGGAG. Translation gives CASSPRQGSTGE. The entire CDR3 protein is CASSPRQGSTGELFF.

Points on this clone: The read gets to within 3 residues of the CDR3 end, and the germline J gene fills in the rest. The chain uses TRBV19 and TRBJ1-5; TRBD1 matches at 7 bases. This CDR3 contains 16 residues. Germline CDR1 LNHDA, CDR2 SQIVND (reference sequence). V shed 7 bases, J shed 0 bases, and the junction held 9 bases outside the gene matches. The part of the CDR3 DNA that was read is TGTGCCAGTACCCAGGGAAGGGGGCTTAGCAATCAGCCC. It specifies CASTQGRGLSNQP. The entire CDR3 is CASTQGRGLSNQPQHF. The variable domain in full, completed from reference TRBV19 and TRBJ1-5, reads DGGITQSPKYLFRKEGQNVTLSCEQNLNHDAMYWYRQDPGQGLRLIYYSQIVNDFQKGDIAEGYSVSREKKESFPLTVTSAQKNPTAFYLCASTQGRGLSNQPQHFGDGTRLSIL.

Here the CDR3 reads CASSQSRRAGEDEQFF. Partial CDR3 DNA: TGCGCCAGCAGTCAATCCAGGAGGGCCGGCGAGGATGAG. The gene calls are TRBV23-1 and TRBJ2-1, with D tentatively TRBD2 (6 bases). The CDR3 extends 3 residues past the end of the read, so its final part is completed from the germline J gene. TRBV23-1 is an ORF for which the function is uncertain. There are 16 residues in the CDR3. With 0 bases removed from V and 8 bases from J, the gap between germline ends came to 17 bases.

The sequenced part of the CDR3 DNA is TGTGCCTGGAGTACTAGCGGTGGGGTGTCCTACAATGAG. Residues: CAWSTSGGVSYNE. From start to end, the CDR3 is CAWSTSGGVSYNEQFF. The gene calls are TRBV30 and TRBJ2-1, with TRBD2 identical over 8 bases. The CDR3 end falls 3 residues outside the read, so it is completed with the germline J gene. After removal of 2 bases from V and 1 base from J, the junction contained 7 bases not matched to a gene. This CDR3 has 16 amino acids. Per the germline V gene, CDR1 is GTSNPN and CDR2 is SVGIG (reference sequence).

The DNA read from the CDR3 is TGCGCCAGCAGCCAAGTACACAAACCCAATCAGCCC. Translation gives CASSQVHKPNQP. The CDR3, in full, reads CASSQVHKPNQPQHF. This chain joins TRBV4-1 and TRBJ1-5; D gene unclear. The read stops 3 residues short of the end of the CDR3; the missing end is completed from the germline J gene. The germline V gene has CDR1 MGHRA and CDR2 YSYEKL. V was clipped by 1 base and J by 3 bases, with 10 bases between them. The CDR3 totals 15 residues.

Regarding this clone: The CDR3 end falls 3 residues outside the read, so it is completed with the germline J gene. This chain uses TRBV20-1 with TRBJ2-7; 10 positions match TRBD2. This CDR3 has 17 amino acids. The junction had 14 bases not matched to a gene; V was cut back by 4 bases and J by 2 bases. In germline, CDR1 is DFQATT, CDR2 SNEGSKA (reference sequence). CDR3 DNA, as far as it was read: TGCAGTGCTATAAATAGCGGGGGGACCCGTCGCGCCTACGAG. Translating it yields CSAINSGGTRRAYE. The entire CDR3 protein reads CSAINSGGTRRAYEQYF.

Concerning this clone: Read sequence stops 3 residues before the CDR3 end, and the germline J gene provides the missing end. V and J are TRBV5-1 and TRBJ2-7, with TRBD1 matching over 7 bases. Germline V gives CDR1 SGHRS, CDR2 YFSETQ. The CDR3 length is 14 residues. V lost 4 bases, J lost 3 bases, and 7 bases stayed unmatched. This chain's CDR3 is CASSTTGWGYEQYF. CDR3 bases read: TGCGCCAGCAGCACGACAGGGTGGGGCTACGAG.

By frequency, this clone is medium-sized. The CDR3 end falls 3 residues outside the read, so it is completed with the germline J gene. This chain connects TRBV5-1 to TRBJ2-3; 14 bases align to TRBD2. Trimming removed 0 bases from V and 2 bases from J; junction bases left unmatched: 5. Germline V gene data show CDR1 as SGHRS and CDR2 as YFSETQ. The CDR3 spans 18 residues. The chain's CDR3 is CASSLEGLAGGITDTQYF. The sequenced part of the CDR3 DNA is TGCGCCAGCAGCTTGGAAGGACTAGCGGGGGGAATCACAGATACG.

As regards this clone: Coverage ceases 3 residues before the CDR3 finishes, and the germline J gene fills in the end. The V gene is TRBV23-1, the J gene TRBJ1-2; D might be TRBD1 (6 bases). TRBV23-1 is known as an ORF, though its function is uncertain. CDR3 size: 13 residues. Trimming cost V 4 bases and J 6 bases, with 12 bases left between them. CDR3 bases read: TGCGCCAGCAGTCTTCCAGGGGTCCATGGC. Translation: CASSLPGVHG. The whole CDR3 sequence is CASSLPGVHGYTF.

A word on this clone: Read data end 3 residues before the CDR3 end; the end is taken from the germline J gene. The V call is TRBV10-3, the J call TRBJ1-2; 7 bases line up with TRBD1. The CDR3 sequence is 16 residues long. Trimming at V came to 2 bases and at J to 0 bases, leaving 6 bases not matched to a gene. Looked up from germline, CDR1 is ENHRY and CDR2 is SYGVKD. The DNA read from the CDR3 is TGTGCCATCAGTGAGGGCGGGCAGGGGGCTAACTATGGC. It yields the protein CAISEGGQGANYG. The CDR3 in full is CAISEGGQGANYGYTF.

With regard to this clone: The sequence runs out 3 residues before the end of the CDR3; the remainder is reconstructed from the germline J gene. This chain uses TRBV5-5 with TRBJ1-5; 7 bases match TRBD1. V was pared by 0 bases and J by 7 bases, with 4 bases of the junction left unmatched. Germline V lookup: CDR1 SGHKS, CDR2 YYEKEE (reference sequence). CDR3 length equals 14 residues. This chain's CDR3 is CASSLGRGRQPQHF. The CDR3 bases that were read are TGTGCCAGCAGCTTGGGCAGGGGGAGACAGCCC.

As concerns this clone: Coverage ceases 3 residues before the CDR3 finishes, and the germline J gene fills in the end. The chain is built from TRBV5-4 and TRBJ1-1; tentatively, D is TRBD1 (6 bases). V was shortened by 5 bases and J by 2 bases, with 10 bases between the two germline ends. This CDR3 region has 13 residues. Germline assignment: CDR1 SGHNT and CDR2 YYREEE (reference sequence). The CDR3 reads CASRVTGNTEAFF. Incomplete CDR3 DNA: TGTGCCAGCAGGGTGACAGGAAACACTGAA.

Turning to this clone: The CDR3 end is not reached by the read, which stops 3 residues before it; the germline J gene fills it in. The chain carries TRBV4-1 and TRBJ2-7; D may be TRBD2 (6 bases). This CDR3 is built from 17 residues. CDR1 is MGHRA, CDR2 YSYEKL, per germline. The germline V and J ends were trimmed by 0 bases and 3 bases, with 18 bases remaining between them. Incomplete CDR3 DNA: TGCGCCAGCAGCCAAGATACCGGGCCCCGACTAGACTACGAG. The encoded protein is CASSQDTGPRLDYE. In full, the CDR3 is CASSQDTGPRLDYEQYF.

Remarks on this clone: The read ends 3 residues early relative to the CDR3; the germline J gene fills the gap. The rearrangement joins TRBV30 to TRBJ1-1; TRBD1 is a possible D gene (6 bases). The germline CDR1 and CDR2 sequences are GTSNPN and SVGIG (reference sequence). This CDR3 is built from 13 residues. The CDR3 DNA, read in part, is TGTGCCTGGACACAGGGTATGGCAAGTACG. It translates to CAWTQGMAST. The entire CDR3 sequence reads CAWTQGMASTAFF.

A note on this clone: The sequence runs out 3 residues before the end of the CDR3; the remainder is reconstructed from the germline J gene. The J gene is TRBJ2-1, the V gene TRBV19, with TRBD2 matching 11 bases. CDR1 LNHDA and CDR2 SQIVND come from the germline V gene (reference sequence). The CDR3 totals 15 residues. The V gene end was trimmed by 6 bases and the J gene end by 4 bases; junction bases not matched to a gene: 5. The CDR3 region is CASSKLAGAYNEQFF. CDR3 DNA (partial): TGTGCCAGTAGCAAACTAGCGGGGGCGTACAATGAG.

Judged by frequency, this clone is medium-sized. The read falls 3 residues short of the CDR3 end, and the missing part is taken from the germline J gene. V gene TRBV18 combines with J gene TRBJ1-2, with D unclear. The CDR3 length is 13 residues. The germline V gene encodes CDR1 KGHSH and CDR2 LQKENI. The CDR3 is CASSQNDNDGYTF. CDR3 DNA (partial): TGTGCCAGCTCACAGAACGACAACGACGGC. The full variable domain, rest sourced from reference TRBV18 and TRBJ1-2, is NAGVMQNPRHLVRRRGQEARLRCSPMKGHSHVYWYRQLPEEGLKFMVYLQKENIIDESGMPKERFSAEFPKEGPSILRIQQVVRGDSAAYFCASSQNDNDGYTFGSGTRLTVV.

Details on this clone: The read finishes 3 residues shy of the CDR3 end, and the germline J gene is used to complete it. The rearrangement uses TRBV4-2 and TRBJ2-3, with TRBD1 identical over 9 bases. There are 15 residues in the CDR3. In germline, CDR1 is LGHNA, CDR2 YNFKEQ. The trim removed 1 base at V and 7 bases at J, leaving 6 bases unmatched. The CDR3 DNA, read in part, is TGTGCCAGCAGCCAAGGGGGGACAGGGTGGCATACG. Protein: CASSQGGTGWHT. The full-length CDR3 reads as CASSQGGTGWHTQYF.

Regarding this clone: The read halts 3 residues ahead of the CDR3 end, with the missing end drawn from the germline J gene. The rearrangement uses TRBV2 and TRBJ1-2; weak D call: TRBD1 (6 bases). Germline values: CDR1 SNHLY, CDR2 FYNNEI. V lost 2 bases and J lost 2, with 15 bases in between. This CDR3 contains 16 residues. The part of the CDR3 DNA that was read is TGTGCCAGCAGTGAAAATCCGCGGCAGGGGAACTATGGC. Translating gives CASSENPRQGNYG. The complete CDR3 protein is CASSENPRQGNYGYTF.

Concerning this clone itself: Read sequence stops 3 residues before the CDR3 end, and the germline J gene provides the missing end. This chain joins TRBV5-4 and TRBJ2-5, with 9 bases fitting TRBD2. This CDR3 contains 14 residues. Germline trimming cut 3 bases from V and 1 base from J; bases unmatched to any gene: 1. The V gene's germline CDR1 is SGHNT and CDR2 YYREEE (reference sequence). The CDR3 loop is CASSSGLAQETQYF. CDR3 bases read: TGTGCCAGCAGCTCGGGACTAGCCCAAGAGACC.

About this clone itself: Read data end 3 residues before the CDR3 end; the end is taken from the germline J gene. The V call is TRBV12-3 or TRBV12-4, the J call TRBJ1-6; TRBD1 is a possible D gene (6 bases). The CDR3 has 16 residues. V was clipped by 2 bases and J by 11 bases, with 19 bases between them. Partial CDR3 DNA: TGTGCCAGCAGTTTATCCAGGGGAGCCCTAAGGACACCC. Translated, it gives CASSLSRGALRTP. The whole CDR3 is CASSLSRGALRTPLHF.

Comment on this clone: The read falls 3 residues short of the CDR3 end, and the missing part is taken from the germline J gene. V is TRBV30 and J is TRBJ2-5; perhaps TRBD2 as D (6 bases). CDR1 and CDR2 from the germline V gene are GTSNPN and SVGIG (reference sequence). The CDR3 length is 13 residues. Trimming stripped 3 bases from V and 1 base from J, with 9 bases between. This CDR3 reads CAWSPGLQETQYF. Incomplete CDR3 DNA: TGTGCCTGGAGCCCGGGACTCCAAGAGACC.

This clone counts as medium-sized (0.01 to 0.1%) by frequency. The CDR3 extends 3 residues past the end of the read, so its final part is completed from the germline J gene. The V call is TRBV29-1, the J call TRBJ1-2, with TRBD1 matching 8 bases. Looked up from germline, CDR1 is SQVTM and CDR2 is ANQGSEA. Trimming removed 4 bases from V and 4 bases from J; junction bases left unmatched: 11. This CDR3 has 15 amino acids. This CDR3 reads CSVGDRGFGLYGYTF. The sequenced part of the CDR3 DNA is TGCAGCGTTGGAGACAGGGGTTTTGGCCTCTATGGC.

CDR3: CASGYNRARGDTQYF. The sequenced part of the CDR3 DNA is TGTGCCAGCGGGTACAACAGGGCTAGGGGAGATACG. This sequence joins TRBV28 and TRBJ2-3; the D gene is possibly TRBD1 (6 bases). The read terminates 3 residues before the CDR3 end, so the remaining end is supplied by the germline J gene. Per germline, CDR1 MDHEN and CDR2 SYDVKM. This CDR3 contains 15 residues. V lost 8 bases and J 5 bases, leaving 20 bases between the germline ends. Based on the CDR3 plus reference TRBV28 and TRBJ2-3, the full variable domain is DVKVTQSSRYLVKRTGEKVFLECVQDMDHENMFWYRQDPGLGLRLIYFSYDVKMKEKGDIPEGYSVSREKKERFSLILESASTNQTSMYLCASGYNRARGDTQYFGPGTRLTVL.

As regards this clone: Sequencing ends 3 residues short of the CDR3 end; the germline J gene provides the rest. V usage is TRBV5-1 and J usage is TRBJ2-2; D might be TRBD1 (6 bases). The CDR3 is 16 residues long. The V gene lost 4 bases and the J gene lost 3 bases, with 16 bases spanning the gap. The V gene's germline CDR1 is SGHRS and CDR2 YFSETQ. CDR3 in amino acids: CASSQPRGVDTGELFF. The CDR3 DNA, read in part, is TGCGCCAGCAGCCAACCCAGGGGAGTCGACACCGGGGAG.

Notes on this clone: The observed sequence ends 3 residues before the CDR3 terminus, with the missing tail filled in from the germline J gene. The J gene is TRBJ1-4, the V gene TRBV7-9; TRBD1 is a possible D gene (6 bases). Deletions cut 5 bases from V and 4 bases from J, with 14 bases between. Germline loops: CDR1 SEHNR, CDR2 FQNEAQ (reference sequence). This CDR3 region has 15 residues. Partial CDR3 DNA: TGTGCCAGCAGCCCCAGAGGCAGGGGTAATGAAAAA. Its translation is CASSPRGRGNEK. The whole CDR3 is CASSPRGRGNEKLFF.